The subject of this entry is one T cell receptor beta chain. Its antigen is as yet unknown. This entry is derived from a study of CD4 T cells in relation to SARS-CoV-2 and coronaviruses. Overall study context: TCR beta CDR3s were sequenced after approximately nine-day antigen culture of PBMCs. Study-wide findings and caveats: Pre-pandemic and post-infection samples never came from the same donor. The assay detects memory recall responses, not culture-primed primary responses.

TCRdb's table, derived via immunoSEQ multiplex PCR, lists solely in-frame clones and lacks some. There are about 34,000 clones in the sample; roughly four fifths occur only once, and 3.4% lies in the top ten. The CDR3 has 17 residues. The germline V and J ends were trimmed by 5 bases and 8 bases, with 24 bases remaining between them. CDR1 and CDR2 from the germline V gene are MNHEY and SMNVEV (reference sequence). Sequencing used memory CD4+ T cells from PBMCs, cultured in vitro. The receptor's source is an adult with COVID-19. J is TRBJ1-4 and V is TRBV27; D unclear. CDR3 DNA sequence: TGTGCCAGCAGTCCCCGCGGTCAGGTGAGGGCTGGAGAAAAACTGTTTTTT. This codes for CASSPRGQVRAGEKLFF.